This T cell receptor (beta chain) was profiled in a study of blood T cell repertoires in COVID-19. In the study overall: Acute and convalescent COVID-19 specimens originated in the United States, Italy and Spain.

Germline CDR1 is MNHEY and CDR2 is SVGAGI. Unmatched junction bases numbered 4, after V lost 6 bases and J lost 3 bases. The CDR3 contains 13 residues. In terms of age and location, participants ranged from about 18 to 100 years and lived in approximately 26 US areas. Two negative PCRs, clearance, or symptom resolution characterized the recovered Cohort 3 donors. As originally analysed: Scientists estimated how many nucleated cells there were by amplifying reference gene primers. The table came from immunoSEQ multiplex PCR; TCRdb's copy has only in-frame clones and leaves some out. V and J calls and clone size are those listed in that table; D and trimming were worked out from the DNA. This repertoire shows about 370,000 clones, 85% to 90% found once; its top ten account for more than 0.8%.

The sequence was obtained from a man between 18 and 35 years old who had recovered from COVID-19. V and J are TRBV6-5 and TRBJ1-1, with 7 bases that match TRBD1. Sequencing input: PBMCs or T cells enriched from blood (not recorded which). CDR3 in amino acids: CASRLDRDTEAFF. The DNA for the CDR3 is TGTGCCAGCAGGCTAGACAGGGACACTGAAGCTTTCTTT.